The 5 T cell receptor beta chains below come from one sample, sequenced in a study of cytomegalovirus exposure and HLA in healthy donors. This PCR relied on a set of 60 Vbeta primers and 13 Jbeta primers. Method: immunoSEQ multiplex PCR; TCRdb's copy keeps in-frame clones and lacks some. The sample contains 90,000 to 95,000 clones, roughly 80% of which appear only once. The sequenced sample was PBMCs. These receptors all stem from a girl under 10 years old in good health and CMV-seropositive.

The J gene is TRBJ2-3, the V gene TRBV29-1; 13 bases match TRBD2. This CDR3 has 14 residues. Germline V gene lookup returns CDR1 SQVTM and CDR2 ANQGSEA. The J segment lost 5 bases and the V segment lost 7 bases, leaving 6 bases of the junction unmatched. The CDR3 sequence is CSERLAGGGDTQYF. The CDR3 DNA reads as TGCAGCGAAAGACTAGCGGGAGGAGGAGATACGCAGTATTTT.

The rearrangement joins TRBV6-4 to TRBJ1-5, with D tentatively TRBD1 (6 bases). The CDR3 runs to 13 residues. V was trimmed by 5 bases and J by 5 bases, leaving 10 bases between them. Germline CDR1 reads MRHNA; CDR2 reads SNTAGT. The DNA for the CDR3 is TGTGCCAGCAGTCCGGACAGTTATCAGCCCCAGCATTTT. Protein product: CASSPDSYQPQHF.

The rearrangement links TRBV28 to TRBJ1-2; D may be TRBD1 (5 bases). Trimming cost V 5 bases and J 5 bases, with 9 bases left between them. The CDR3 runs to 12 residues. The V gene's germline CDR1 is MDHEN and CDR2 SYDVKM. The DNA for the CDR3 is TGTGCCAGCAGTCCCCCAGGGTATGGCTACACCTTC. The encoded protein is CASSPPGYGYTF.

The CDR3 DNA sequence: TGCGCCAGCAGCCAAGATCAAGCTCCCTCGGAGGTGACCCAGTACTTC. This sequence encodes CASSQDQAPSEVTQYF. The chain uses TRBV4-1 and TRBJ2-5; weak D call: TRBD2 (5 bases). The CDR3 runs to 16 residues. Trimming pared 0 bases from V and 7 bases from J, leaving 18 bases between. Germline V lookup: CDR1 MGHRA, CDR2 YSYEKL.

This sequence joins TRBV4-1 and TRBJ2-2; D gene unclear. Germline values: CDR1 MGHRA, CDR2 YSYEKL. The CDR3 has 15 residues. The germline V and J ends were trimmed by 1 base and 1 base, with 7 bases remaining between them. Here the CDR3 reads CASSQGLENTGELFF. CDR3 coding DNA: TGCGCCAGCAGCCAAGGACTTGAGAACACCGGGGAGCTGTTTTTT.